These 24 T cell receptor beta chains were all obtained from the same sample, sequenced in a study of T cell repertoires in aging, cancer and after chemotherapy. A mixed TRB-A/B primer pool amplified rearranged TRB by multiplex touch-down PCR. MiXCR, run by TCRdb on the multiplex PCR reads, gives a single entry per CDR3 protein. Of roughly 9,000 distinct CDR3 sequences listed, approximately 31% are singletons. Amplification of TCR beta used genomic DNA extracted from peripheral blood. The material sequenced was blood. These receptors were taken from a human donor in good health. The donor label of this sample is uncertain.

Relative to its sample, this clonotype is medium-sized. CDR3 residues: CASSPIQRDTQYF. In DNA form, the CDR3 reads TGTGCCAGCAGTCCGATACAGCGAGATACGCAGTATTTT. The chain employs TRBV6-5 and TRBJ2-3; D gene unclear. Looked up from germline, CDR1 is MNHEY and CDR2 is SVGAGI. The CDR3 totals 13 residues. Trimming took off 5 bases at V and 5 bases at J, with 11 bases between the two ends.

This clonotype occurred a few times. CDR3 protein: CASDRGRGFNYGYTF. As DNA, the CDR3 is TGTGCCAGTGACAGGGGGCGCGGGTTTAACTATGGCTACACCTTC. The V gene is TRBV27, the J gene TRBJ1-2; 10 nucleotides match TRBD1. Trimming removed 9 bases from V and 1 base from J; junction bases left unmatched: 8. The CDR3 has 15 amino acids. The V gene's germline CDR1 is MNHEY and CDR2 SMNVEV (reference sequence).

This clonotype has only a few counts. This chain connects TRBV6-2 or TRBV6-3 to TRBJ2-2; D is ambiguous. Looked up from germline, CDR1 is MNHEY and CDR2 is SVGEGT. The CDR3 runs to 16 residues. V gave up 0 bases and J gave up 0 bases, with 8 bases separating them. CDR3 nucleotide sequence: TGTGCCAGCAGTTACTCCCAGCGCACGAACACCGGGGAGCTGTTTTTT. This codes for CASSYSQRTNTGELFF.

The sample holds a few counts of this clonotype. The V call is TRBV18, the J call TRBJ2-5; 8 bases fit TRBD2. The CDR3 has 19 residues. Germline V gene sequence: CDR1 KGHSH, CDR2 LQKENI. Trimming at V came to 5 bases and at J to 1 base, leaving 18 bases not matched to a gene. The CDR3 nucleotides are TGTGCCAGCTCATCAACTAGCGGAAGAGGACGCACCCCCCAAGAGACCCAGTACTTC. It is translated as CASSSTSGRGRTPQETQYF.

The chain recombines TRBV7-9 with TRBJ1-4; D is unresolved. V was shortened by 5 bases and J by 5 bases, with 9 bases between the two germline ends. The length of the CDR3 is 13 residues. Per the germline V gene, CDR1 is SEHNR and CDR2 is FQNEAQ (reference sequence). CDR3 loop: CASSPGPNEKLFF. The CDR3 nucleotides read TGTGCCAGCAGCCCAGGACCAAATGAAAAACTGTTTTTT.

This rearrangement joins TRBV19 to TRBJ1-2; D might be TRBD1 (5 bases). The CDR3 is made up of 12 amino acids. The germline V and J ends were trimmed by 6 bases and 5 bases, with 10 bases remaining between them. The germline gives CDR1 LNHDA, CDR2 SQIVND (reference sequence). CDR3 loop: CASRSGGYGYTF. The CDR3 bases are TGTGCCAGTAGGAGTGGGGGTTATGGCTACACCTTC.

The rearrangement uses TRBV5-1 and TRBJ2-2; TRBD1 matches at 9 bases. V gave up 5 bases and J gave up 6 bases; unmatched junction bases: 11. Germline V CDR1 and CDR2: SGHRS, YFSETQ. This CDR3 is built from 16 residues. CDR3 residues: CASRSPGTGFSGELFF. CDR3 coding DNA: TGCGCCAGCAGATCACCCGGGACAGGGTTTTCCGGGGAGCTGTTTTTT.

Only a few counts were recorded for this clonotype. CDR3 bases: TGTGCCAGTAATTCCGGGACAGGATTACGAGACTCTGGAAACACCATATATTTT. Translated, it gives CASNSGTGLRDSGNTIYF. The V and J genes are TRBV19 and TRBJ1-3, with 8 bases identical to TRBD1. Looked up from germline, CDR1 is LNHDA and CDR2 is SQIVND (reference sequence). The CDR3 has 18 amino acids. The ends lost 7 bases at V and 0 bases at J; junction bases unmatched: 14.

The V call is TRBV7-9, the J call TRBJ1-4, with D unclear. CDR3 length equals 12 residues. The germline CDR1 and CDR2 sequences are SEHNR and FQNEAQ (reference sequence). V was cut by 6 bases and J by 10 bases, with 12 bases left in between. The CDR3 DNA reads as TGTGCCAGCAGTGGAACACTCGGAAAACTGTTTTTT. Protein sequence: CASSGTLGKLFF. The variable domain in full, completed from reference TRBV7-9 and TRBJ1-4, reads DTGVSQNPRHKITKRGQNVTFRCDPISEHNRLYWYRQTLGQGPEFLTYFQNEAQLEKSRLLSDRFSAERPKGSFSTLEIQRTEQGDSAMYLCASSGTLGKLFFGSGTQLSVL.

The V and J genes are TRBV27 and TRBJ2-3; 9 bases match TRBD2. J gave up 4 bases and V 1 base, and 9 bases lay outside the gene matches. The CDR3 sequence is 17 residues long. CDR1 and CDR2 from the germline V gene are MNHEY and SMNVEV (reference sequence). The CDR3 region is CASSLWGGGAPADTQYF. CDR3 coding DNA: TGTGCCAGCAGTTTATGGGGCGGGGGGGCCCCCGCAGATACGCAGTATTTT.

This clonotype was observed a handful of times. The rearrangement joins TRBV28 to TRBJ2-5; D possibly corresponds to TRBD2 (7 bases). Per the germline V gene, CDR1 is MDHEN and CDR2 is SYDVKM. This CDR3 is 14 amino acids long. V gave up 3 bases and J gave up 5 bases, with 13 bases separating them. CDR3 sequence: CASSLGGRMETQYF. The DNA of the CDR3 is TGTGCCAGCAGTTTGGGGGGGCGCATGGAGACCCAGTACTTC.

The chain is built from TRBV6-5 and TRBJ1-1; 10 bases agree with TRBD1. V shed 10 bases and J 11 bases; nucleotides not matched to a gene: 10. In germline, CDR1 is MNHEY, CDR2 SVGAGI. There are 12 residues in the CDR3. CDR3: CATSGQGESAFF. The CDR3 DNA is TGTGCCACCTCCGGACAGGGGGAATCGGCTTTCTTT.

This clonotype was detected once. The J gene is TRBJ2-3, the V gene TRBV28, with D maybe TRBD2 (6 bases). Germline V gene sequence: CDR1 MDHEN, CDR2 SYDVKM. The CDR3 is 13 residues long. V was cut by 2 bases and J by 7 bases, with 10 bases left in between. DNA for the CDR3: TGTGCCAGCAGTTTAGCCGGGACTCATACGCAGTATTTT. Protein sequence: CASSLAGTHTQYF.

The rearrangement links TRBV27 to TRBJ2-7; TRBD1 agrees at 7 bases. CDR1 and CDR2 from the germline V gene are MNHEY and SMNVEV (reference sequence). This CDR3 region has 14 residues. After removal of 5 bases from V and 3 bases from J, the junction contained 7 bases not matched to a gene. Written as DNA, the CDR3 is TGTGCCAGCAGTCCTTGGGACAGAAACTACGAGCAGTACTTC. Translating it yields CASSPWDRNYEQYF.

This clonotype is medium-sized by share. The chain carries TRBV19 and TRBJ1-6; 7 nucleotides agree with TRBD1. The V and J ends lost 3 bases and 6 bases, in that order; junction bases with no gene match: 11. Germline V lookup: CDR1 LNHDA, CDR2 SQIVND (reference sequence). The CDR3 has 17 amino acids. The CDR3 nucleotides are TGTGCCAGTAGTATTACCCCCCAGGGGGTGGGTAATTCACCCCTCCACTTT. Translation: CASSITPQGVGNSPLHF.

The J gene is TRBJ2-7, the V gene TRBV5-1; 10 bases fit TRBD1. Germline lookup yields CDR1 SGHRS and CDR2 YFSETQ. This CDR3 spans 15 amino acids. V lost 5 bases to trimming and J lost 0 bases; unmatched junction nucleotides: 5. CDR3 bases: TGCGCCAGCAGGCATGGGACAGGGGACTCCTACGAGCAGTACTTC. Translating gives CASRHGTGDSYEQYF.

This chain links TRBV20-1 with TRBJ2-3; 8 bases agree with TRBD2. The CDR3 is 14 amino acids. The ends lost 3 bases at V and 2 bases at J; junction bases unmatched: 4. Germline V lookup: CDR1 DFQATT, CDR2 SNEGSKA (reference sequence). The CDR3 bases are TGCAGTGCTAGTTTAGCGGGGCTCACAGATACGCAGTATTTT. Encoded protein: CSASLAGLTDTQYF.

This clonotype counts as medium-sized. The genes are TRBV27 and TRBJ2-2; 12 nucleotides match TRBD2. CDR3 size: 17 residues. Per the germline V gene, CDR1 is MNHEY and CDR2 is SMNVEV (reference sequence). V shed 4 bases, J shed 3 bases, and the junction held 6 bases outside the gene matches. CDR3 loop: CASSYLAGGQDTGELFF. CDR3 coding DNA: TGTGCCAGCAGTTACCTAGCGGGGGGGCAGGACACCGGGGAGCTGTTTTTT.

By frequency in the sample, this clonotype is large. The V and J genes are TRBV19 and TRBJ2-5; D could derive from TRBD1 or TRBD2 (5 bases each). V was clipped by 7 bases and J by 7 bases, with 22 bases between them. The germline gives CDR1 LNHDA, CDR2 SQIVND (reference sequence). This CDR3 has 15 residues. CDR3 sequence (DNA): TGTGCCAGTACCCTTCCGGGACCTCCGCCGGGGACCCAGTACTTC. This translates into CASTLPGPPPGTQYF.

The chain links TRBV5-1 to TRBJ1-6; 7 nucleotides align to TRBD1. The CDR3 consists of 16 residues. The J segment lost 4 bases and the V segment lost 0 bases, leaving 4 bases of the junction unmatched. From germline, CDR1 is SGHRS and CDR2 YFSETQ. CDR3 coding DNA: TGCGCCAGCAGCTTGGCCGGGACAGTATATAATTCACCCCTCCACTTT. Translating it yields CASSLAGTVYNSPLHF.

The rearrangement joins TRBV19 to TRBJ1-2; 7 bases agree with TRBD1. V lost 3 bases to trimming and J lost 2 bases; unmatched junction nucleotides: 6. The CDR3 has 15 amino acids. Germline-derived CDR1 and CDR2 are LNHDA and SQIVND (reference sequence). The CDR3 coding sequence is TGTGCCAGTAGTATGCTGGGACAGTCGAACTATGGCTACACCTTC. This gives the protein CASSMLGQSNYGYTF.

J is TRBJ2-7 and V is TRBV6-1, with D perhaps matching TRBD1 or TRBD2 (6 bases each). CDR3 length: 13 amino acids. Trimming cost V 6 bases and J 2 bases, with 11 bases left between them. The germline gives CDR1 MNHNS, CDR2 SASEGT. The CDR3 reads CASSRGQTYEQYF. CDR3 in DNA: TGTGCCAGCAGCCGGGGGCAGACCTACGAGCAGTACTTC.

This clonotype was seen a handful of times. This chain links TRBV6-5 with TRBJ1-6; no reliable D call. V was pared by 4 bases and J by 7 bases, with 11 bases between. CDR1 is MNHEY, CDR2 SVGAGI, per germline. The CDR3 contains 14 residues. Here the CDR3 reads CASSSGLSNSPLHF. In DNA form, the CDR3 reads TGTGCCAGCAGTTCTGGACTATCCAATTCACCCCTCCACTTT.

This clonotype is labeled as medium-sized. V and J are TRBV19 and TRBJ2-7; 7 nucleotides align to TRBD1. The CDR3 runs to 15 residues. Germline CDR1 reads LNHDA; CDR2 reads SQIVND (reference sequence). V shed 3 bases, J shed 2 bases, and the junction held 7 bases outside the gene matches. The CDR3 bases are TGTGCCAGTAGTATGGGCGGACAGGCAACCTACGAGCAGTACTTC. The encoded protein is CASSMGGQATYEQYF.